This T cell receptor (beta chain) was identified during a study of CD8 T cells in Susac syndrome. Purification of the CD8+ and CD4+ T cells relied on negative isolation, and TEMRA cells underwent FACS enrichment. Random hexamers served to reverse transcribe roughly 0.45 to 1 ug RNA. An immunoSEQ multiplex PCR generated amplified TCR beta CDR3 products spanning 54 Vbeta and 13 Jbeta. TCRdb reprocessed the immunoSEQ multiplex PCR reads via MiXCR and lists one record per CDR3 protein. The table lists about 200,000 distinct CDR3 sequences, approximately 94% of them singletons, with under 0.095% in the top ten. The CDR3 length is 17 residues. CDR1 LGHNA and CDR2 YNFKEQ come from the germline V gene. Trimming removed 7 bases from V and 0 bases from J, with 18 bases in between.

The rearrangement uses TRBV4-2 and TRBJ1-4; TRBD1 is a possible D gene (6 bases). This TCR came from a human donor with multiple sclerosis. Sequenced: CD4+ T cells from PBMCs. This chain's CDR3 is CASTIRGHTTTNEKLFF. The CDR3, as DNA: TGTGCCAGCACCATCAGGGGACACACTACAACTAATGAAAAACTGTTTTTT.